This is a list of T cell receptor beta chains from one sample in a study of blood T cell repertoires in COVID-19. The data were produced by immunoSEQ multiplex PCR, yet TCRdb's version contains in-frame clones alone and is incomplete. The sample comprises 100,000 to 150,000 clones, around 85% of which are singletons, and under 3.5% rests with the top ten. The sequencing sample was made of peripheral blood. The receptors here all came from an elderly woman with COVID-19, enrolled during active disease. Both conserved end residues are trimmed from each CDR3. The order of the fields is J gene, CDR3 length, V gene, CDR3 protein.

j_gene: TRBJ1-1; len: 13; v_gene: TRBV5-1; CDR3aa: ASSLSGERVTEAF
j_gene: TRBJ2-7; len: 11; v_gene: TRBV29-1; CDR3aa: SVGQGYSYEQY
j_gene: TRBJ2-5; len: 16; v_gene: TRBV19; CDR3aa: ASSIVFSRLALQETQY
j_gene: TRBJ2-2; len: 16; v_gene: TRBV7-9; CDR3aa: ASSLTRGAGRATGELF
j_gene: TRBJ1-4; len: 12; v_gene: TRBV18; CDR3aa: ASSPGTKNEKLF
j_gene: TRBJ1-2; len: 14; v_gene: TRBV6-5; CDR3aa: ASSFGDRTTPYGYT
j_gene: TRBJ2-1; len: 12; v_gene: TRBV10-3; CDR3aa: ATLAGASYNEQF
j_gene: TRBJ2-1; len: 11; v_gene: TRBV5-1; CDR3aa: ASSLGQANEQF
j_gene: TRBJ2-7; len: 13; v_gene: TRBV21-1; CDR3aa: ASRSYSGGSYEQY
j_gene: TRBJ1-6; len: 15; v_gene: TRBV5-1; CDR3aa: ASSSSGGSSYNSPLH
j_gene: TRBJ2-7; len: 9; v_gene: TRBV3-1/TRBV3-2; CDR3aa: ASSQPGEQY
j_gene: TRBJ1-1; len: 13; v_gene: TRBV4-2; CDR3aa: ASSQEVGQGRRAF
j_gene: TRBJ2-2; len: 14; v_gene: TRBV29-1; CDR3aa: SVEASRGPNTGELF
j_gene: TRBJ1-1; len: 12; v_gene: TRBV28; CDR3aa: ASQEGGLNTEAF
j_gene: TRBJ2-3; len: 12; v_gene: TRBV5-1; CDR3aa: ASGRDTGTDTQY
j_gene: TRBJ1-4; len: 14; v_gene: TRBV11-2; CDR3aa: ASSSSWSIGDEKLF
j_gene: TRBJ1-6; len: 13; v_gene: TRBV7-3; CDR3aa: ASSLEATYNSPLH
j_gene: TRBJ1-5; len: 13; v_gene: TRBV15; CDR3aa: ATSRGSTGEQPQH
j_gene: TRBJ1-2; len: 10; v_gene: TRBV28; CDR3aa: ASSTDRNGYT
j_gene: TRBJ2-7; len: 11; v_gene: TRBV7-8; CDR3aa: ASSPGLFYEQY
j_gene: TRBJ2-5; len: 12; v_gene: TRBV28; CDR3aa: ASRTTTGVETQY
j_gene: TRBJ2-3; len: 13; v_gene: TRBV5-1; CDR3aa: ASSLSGVITDTQY
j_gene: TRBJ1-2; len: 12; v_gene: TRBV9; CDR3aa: ASSRTGANYGYT
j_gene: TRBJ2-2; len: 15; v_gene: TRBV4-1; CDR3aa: ASSQEIAGTNTGELF
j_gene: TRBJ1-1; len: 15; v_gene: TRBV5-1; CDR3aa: ASRGREGAGMNTEAF
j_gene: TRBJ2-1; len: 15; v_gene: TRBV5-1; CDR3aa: ASSVLMSGLAPNEQF
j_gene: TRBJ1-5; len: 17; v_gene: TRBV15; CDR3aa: ATSRGGEAGPPNNQPQH
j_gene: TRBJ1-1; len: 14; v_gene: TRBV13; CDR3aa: ASSSSFGEMNTEAF